This T cell receptor (beta chain) was found in a study of cytomegalovirus exposure and HLA in healthy donors. Regarding the study as a whole: TCR beta chains numbering some 160 were designated cytomegalovirus-associated. There were some public TCRs occurring in many donors, but most TCR sequences were rare. The classifier was said to identify cytomegalovirus status with high specificity and sensitivity.

Data came from immunoSEQ multiplex PCR; TCRdb stores just in-frame clones and leaves some out. The sample records 120,000 or so clones, about 88% being singletons. V was pared by 0 bases and J by 2 bases, with 7 bases between. The CDR3 is 14 residues long. Germline loops: CDR1 MNHEY, CDR2 SVGAGI. Turning to this clone: The antigen is unknown. Other DNA sequences in this sample translate to the same CDR3.

This rearrangement joins TRBV6-5 to TRBJ2-5, with D unclear. Sequencing was performed on PBMCs. This receptor was identified in a man aged 18 to 35 in good health and CMV-seropositive. CDR3 loop: CASSYSYRQETQYF. CDR3 sequence (DNA): TGTGCCAGCAGTTACTCGTACAGACAAGAGACCCAGTACTTC.